This T cell receptor (beta chain) stems from a study of blood T cells in healthy people across ages (dated by TCRdb to between 2015 and 2016). Study-level background: Template switching captured roughly one uniquely barcoded TCR beta cDNA molecule per two T cells in model experiments. Using the same blood draw, the study looked at two additional independent replicas of 1 million unique cDNA reads for two donors, one aged 18 to 30 and the other aged 80 or older. The donors were split into four age groups: young (average 16 years), middle-aged (39), aged (over 55) and long-lived (more than 80). To avoid experimental bias, donors of different ages were randomly spread across the sequencing lanes. Using deep sequencing normalized with unique cDNA molecular identifiers, the study measured how TCR beta repertoire diversity changes with age.

Broader findings and caveats from the paper: Observed TCR beta diversity per million T cells fell roughly linearly with age, and a significant reduction was already apparent by age roughly 40. Compared with the aged group, the long-lived group had more naive CD4+ T cells, fewer expanded clones and increased TCR diversity, a pattern suggesting age selection. A strong correlation was found between observed TCR beta diversity and the percentage of naive T cells measured by flow cytometry. Because donor CMV infection status was unknown, age-related changes in expanded clonotypes were potentially confounded. Total diversity estimates from one million sequenced T cells were considered lower bounds and underestimates. Bulk unsorted PBMC profiling prevented conclusive comparison of naive and antigen-experienced compartments.

Turning to this clonotype: The antigen it binds to is not known. No much larger clonotype is one base removed from it; base qualities were not supplied.

Receptor libraries were prepared by 5' RACE. Data came from an Illumina HiSeq 2500. A second PCR of roughly 7 to 12 cycles was performed with a sample-barcoded 5' primer and a J-beta primer mix. Each TCR beta cDNA molecule received a unique molecular identifier from a template-switch 5' adaptor carrying 12 random nucleotides. Each sample yielded at least 2.5 million CDR3-containing paired-end reads. The Mint cDNA synthesis kit, primed by a TRBC-specific oligonucleotide, was used to synthesize first-strand cDNA from all RNA. Following uracil-DNA glycosylase treatment, a first 18-cycle PCR with universal primers M1SS and BC2_uni_R was performed on all cDNA. Processing in the source paper ran as follows. Normalization of each sample was performed by random selection of 1 million high-quality reads, each carrying a distinct molecular identifier. Instead of being binned into consensus sequences, reads with shared molecular identifiers were discarded. MiTCR, with a Q25 quality threshold and the strictest error-elimination algorithm, was used for CDR3 identification, clonotype clustering and error correction. A nonparametric unseen species model with Euler transformation was used to estimate lower-bound total TCR beta diversity. TCRdb redid the processing of the public reads, applying fastp at Q25 and MiXCR, and retained in-frame beta chains. A single entry per CDR3 protein holds the most common genes and DNA from its merged rows. The V and J calls, along with clone size, are taken from TCRdb and not from the paper's own processing. The sample yields roughly 700,000 distinct CDR3 sequences; roughly 49% were counted once. 30% to 35% of the sample comes from the top ten.

V is shortened by 2 bases, J by 4 bases, and the region joining them spans 9 bases. From the cysteine through the phenylalanine, the CDR3 covers 15 amino acids. Kept here is only the CDR3 DNA, which spans 45 bases and is read in frame from base 1. Sequences SEHNR (CDR1) and FQNEAQ (CDR2) are obtained from the germline V gene (reference sequence). The donors were roughly 40 Caucasian individuals from Russia, aged roughly 6 to 100 years, who were systemically healthy. Ten milliliters of peripheral blood were drawn from each donor into EDTA-treated Vacutainer tubes. Ficoll-Paque density-gradient centrifugation was used to isolate PBMCs, with at least 7 million per sample. Trizol reagent was used to extract total RNA from PBMCs, with at least 6 micrograms per sample. Naive CD45RAhigh/CD27high T cell percentages were measured by flow cytometry on a PBMC aliquot from every donor.

This receptor was taken from a woman aged 55-70 years in good health. The sequence links TRBV7-9 to TRBJ2-6; the D gene is tentatively TRBD1 or TRBD2, each matching 5 bases. Sequencing used blood. CDR3 sequence: CASSLLGTGANVLTF. The nucleotides read TGTGCCAGCAGCTTACTGGGGACCGGGGCCAACGTCCTGACTTTC.